This T cell receptor beta chain was sequenced during a study of blood T cell repertoires in COVID-19. The overall study: The study drew acute and convalescent COVID-19 samples from the United States, Italy and Spain. The analysed material was cDNA or gDNA that came from T cells, B-cell-depleted T cells, or PBMCs.

The germline gives CDR1 MDHEN, CDR2 SYDVKM. J gave up 7 bases and V 6 bases, and 10 bases lay outside the gene matches. The CDR3 has 15 residues. Generated by immunoSEQ multiplex PCR, the TCRdb table keeps only in-frame clones and is missing some. Counted here are about 140,000 clones, over 70% occurring once; the ten biggest clones make up approximately 8.6%. The gene calls are TRBV28 and TRBJ1-5; 9 bases are shared with TRBD1. The clonotype originates from a man between 45 and 60 years old with active or convalescent COVID-19. The specimen was peripheral blood. The CDR3 DNA reads as TGTGCCAGCAGGTCGGACAGGGGATCGGAGCAGCCCCAGCATTTT. Residues: CASRSDRGSEQPQHF.